Presented here are 13 T cell receptor beta chains from one specimen sequenced in a study of blood T cell repertoires in COVID-19. TCRdb's table, derived via immunoSEQ multiplex PCR, lists solely in-frame clones and lacks some. The sample holds about 270,000 clones, approximately 82% seen once. Sequencing was carried out using peripheral blood. Receptor source: a woman between 18 and 30 years old with acute or convalescent COVID-19.

J is TRBJ2-7 and V is TRBV3-1 (or the pseudogene TRBV3-2); 8 bases align to TRBD2. J lost 2 bases, V lost 4 bases, and 7 bases had no gene match. CDR3 length equals 15 residues. Looked up from germline, CDR1 is LGHDT and CDR2 is YNNKEL (reference sequence). The CDR3 here is CASSPSGSLTYEQYF. CDR3 nucleotides: TGTGCCAGCAGCCCAAGCGGGAGTTTAACCTACGAGCAGTACTTC.

The V gene is TRBV10-1, the J gene TRBJ2-7; 9 nucleotides line up with TRBD1. The CDR3 consists of 16 residues. CDR1 WNHNN and CDR2 SYGVQD come from the germline V gene (reference sequence). The trim removed 0 bases at V and 2 bases at J, leaving 5 bases unmatched. As DNA, the CDR3 is TGCGCCAGCAGTGAGTCATTTGGGACAGGGCCCTACGAGCAGTACTTC. Its protein is CASSESFGTGPYEQYF.

V and J are TRBV4-1 and TRBJ2-2, with D perhaps matching TRBD2 (5 bases). CDR1 is MGHRA and CDR2 is YSYEKL in the germline V gene. The germline V and J ends were trimmed by 0 bases and 5 bases, with 10 bases remaining between them. The CDR3 runs 15 residues. The CDR3 loop is CASSQDGRGTGELFF. The CDR3 DNA follows: TGCGCCAGCAGCCAAGACGGTCGGGGAACCGGGGAGCTGTTTTTT.

This rearrangement joins TRBV3-1 (or the pseudogene TRBV3-2) to TRBJ2-1; D is possibly TRBD1 (5 bases). Germline values: CDR1 LGHDT, CDR2 YNNKEL (reference sequence). The V gene lost 0 bases and the J gene lost 4 bases, with 10 bases spanning the gap. The CDR3 contains 15 residues. In DNA form, the CDR3 reads TGTGCCAGCAGCCAAGAGGGGCTCAATTACAATGAGCAGTTCTTC. The encoded protein is CASSQEGLNYNEQFF.

The chain is built from TRBV7-2 and TRBJ1-5; a possible D gene is TRBD1 (6 bases). The ends were cut back, 0 bases at V and 2 bases at J, with 8 bases in the middle. The length of the CDR3 is 15 residues. CDR1 is SGHTA and CDR2 is FQGNSA in the germline V gene. The CDR3 is CASSLAGAGNQPQHF. The CDR3 DNA sequence: TGTGCCAGCAGCTTAGCGGGGGCGGGCAATCAGCCCCAGCATTTT.

This clone came up once. The sample carries other DNA sequences with the same CDR3. The chain employs TRBV5-1 and TRBJ2-7, with D possibly matching TRBD1 (6 bases). Trimming left V 4 bases short and J 1 base short, with 12 bases between. Germline V gene sequence: CDR1 SGHRS, CDR2 YFSETQ. This CDR3 region has 14 residues. CDR3 sequence reads: CASSPRQASYEQYF. CDR3 nucleotide sequence: TGCGCCAGCAGCCCAAGACAGGCGTCCTACGAGCAGTACTTC.

A few counts support this clone. The chain joins TRBV19 to TRBJ2-1; TRBD2 matches 8 bases. The CDR3 length is 15 residues. After removal of 6 bases from V and 6 bases from J, the junction contained 10 bases not matched to a gene. Germline lookup yields CDR1 LNHDA and CDR2 SQIVND (reference sequence). The CDR3 loop reads CASRQTSVTSNEQFF. In DNA form, the CDR3 reads TGTGCCAGTAGACAGACTAGCGTGACTTCCAATGAGCAGTTCTTC.

This chain links TRBV19 with TRBJ2-7; possibly TRBD1 for D (5 bases). The CDR3 totals 16 residues. Germline V gene sequence: CDR1 LNHDA, CDR2 SQIVND (reference sequence). Trimming shortened V by 5 bases and J by 1 base, and 18 bases separated the two germline ends. CDR3 coding DNA: TGTGCCAGTAGTCCCGCAGGGCCCATCCCATCCTACGAGCAGTACTTC. As protein: CASSPAGPIPSYEQYF.

This sequence joins TRBV3-1 (or the pseudogene TRBV3-2) and TRBJ2-2, with TRBD1 matching over 9 bases. The CDR3 runs to 17 residues. V lost 0 bases and J lost 7; bases outside the gene matches: 9. Germline V gives CDR1 LGHDT, CDR2 YNNKEL (reference sequence). The CDR3 nucleotides are TGTGCCAGCAGCCAAGATCTGTGGACAGGGGCGCTCGGGGAGCTGTTTTTT. It encodes CASSQDLWTGALGELFF.

The V call is TRBV30, the J call TRBJ2-7, with a weak D call TRBD1 (6 bases). Germline V lookup: CDR1 GTSNPN, CDR2 SVGIG (reference sequence). CDR3 length: 13 residues. Deletions cut 3 bases from V and 1 base from J, with 10 bases between. CDR3 sequence reads: CAWRQGGSYEQYF. The CDR3 nucleotides read TGTGCCTGGAGACAGGGTGGGTCCTACGAGCAGTACTTC.

This chain connects TRBV18 to TRBJ2-3, with D perhaps matching TRBD2 (6 bases). V shed 6 bases and J shed 3 bases, with 19 bases lying between them. The germline CDR1 and CDR2 sequences are KGHSH and LQKENI. The CDR3 runs to 16 residues. The CDR3 DNA reads as TGTGCCAGCTCGGGTTCGGAGGGCATGATAACAGATACGCAGTATTTT. This sequence encodes CASSGSEGMITDTQYF.

J is TRBJ2-2 and V is TRBV6-2 or TRBV6-3; no clear D gene. This CDR3 is 16 amino acids long. CDR1 and CDR2 (germline): MNHEY, SVGEGT. The V gene lost 2 bases and the J gene lost 0 bases, with 10 bases spanning the gap. The CDR3 DNA is TGTGCCAGCAGTTACCTTCGTCCAGCGAACACCGGGGAGCTGTTTTTT. Its translation is CASSYLRPANTGELFF.

The chain couples TRBV10-3 to TRBJ1-2; 8 nucleotides align to TRBD1. Trimming removed 3 bases from V and 8 bases from J; junction bases left unmatched: 5. CDR3 size: 13 residues. Germline V gene data show CDR1 as ENHRY and CDR2 as SYGVKD. CDR3 DNA: TGTGCCATCAGTGACAGGGGGCTAGAAGGCTACACCTTC. It encodes CAISDRGLEGYTF.